This TCR beta chain was retrieved from a study of CD8 T cells in ankylosing spondylitis. Quantitative molecular-barcoded 5'-RACE generated the TCR beta libraries. TCRdb reanalysed the 5' RACE reads using MiXCR and keeps one entry per CDR3 protein. The table records some 250,000 distinct CDR3 sequences, roughly a quarter of them present only once. Study results and limitations: Within ankylosing spondylitis blood, a TCR beta motif made up of eight or nine highly homologous variants appeared to be characteristic. Relatively rare in peripheral blood, disease-linked clones were also CD8+. The authors reported significant enrichment of disease-linked clones in matched ankylosing spondylitis synovial fluid.

Many counts were recorded for this clonotype. Its specificity is unknown. Germline V CDR1 and CDR2: SGHDT, YYEEEE. CDR3 size: 16 residues. V was trimmed by 1 base and J by 5 bases, leaving 15 bases between them. Specimen: blood, either unsorted or a sorted T cell fraction (not recorded which). The origin of this receptor is a male donor with ankylosing spondylitis or in good health (not recorded which). V is TRBV5-6 and J is TRBJ2-2; possibly TRBD1 or TRBD2 for D (5 bases each). CDR3 in amino acids: CASSLYVRWGTGELFF. CDR3 nucleotide sequence: TGTGCCAGCAGCTTGTACGTACGGTGGGGGACCGGGGAGCTGTTTTTT.